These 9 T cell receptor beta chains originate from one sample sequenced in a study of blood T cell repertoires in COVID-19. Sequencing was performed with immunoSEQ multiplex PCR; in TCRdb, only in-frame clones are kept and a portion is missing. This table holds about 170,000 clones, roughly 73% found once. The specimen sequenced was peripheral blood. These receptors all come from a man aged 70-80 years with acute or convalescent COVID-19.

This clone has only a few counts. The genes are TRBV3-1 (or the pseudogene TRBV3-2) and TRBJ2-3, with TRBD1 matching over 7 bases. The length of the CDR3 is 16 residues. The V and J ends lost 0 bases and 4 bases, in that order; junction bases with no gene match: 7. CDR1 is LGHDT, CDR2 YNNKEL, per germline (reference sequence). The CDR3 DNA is TGTGCCAGCAGCCAAGATGAGGGGGCAGGGCCAGATACGCAGTATTTT. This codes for CASSQDEGAGPDTQYF.

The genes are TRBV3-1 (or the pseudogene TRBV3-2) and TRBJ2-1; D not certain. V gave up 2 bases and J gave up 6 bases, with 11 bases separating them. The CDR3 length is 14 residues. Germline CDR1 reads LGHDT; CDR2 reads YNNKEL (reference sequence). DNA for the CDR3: TGTGCCAGCAGCCAAATGTCTGAGTTCAATGAGCAGTTCTTC. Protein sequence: CASSQMSEFNEQFF.

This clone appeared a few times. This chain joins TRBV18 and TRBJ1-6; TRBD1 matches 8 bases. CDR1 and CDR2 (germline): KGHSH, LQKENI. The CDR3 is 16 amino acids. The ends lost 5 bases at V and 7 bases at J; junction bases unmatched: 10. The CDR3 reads CASSTGGTGRNSPLHF. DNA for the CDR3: TGTGCCAGCTCAACAGGCGGGACAGGAAGAAATTCACCCCTCCACTTT.

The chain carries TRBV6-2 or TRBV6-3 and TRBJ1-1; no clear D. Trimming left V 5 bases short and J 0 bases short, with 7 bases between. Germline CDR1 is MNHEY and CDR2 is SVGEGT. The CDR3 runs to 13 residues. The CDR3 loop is CASSLLVNTEAFF. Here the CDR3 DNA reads TGTGCCAGCAGTCTACTAGTGAACACTGAAGCTTTCTTT.

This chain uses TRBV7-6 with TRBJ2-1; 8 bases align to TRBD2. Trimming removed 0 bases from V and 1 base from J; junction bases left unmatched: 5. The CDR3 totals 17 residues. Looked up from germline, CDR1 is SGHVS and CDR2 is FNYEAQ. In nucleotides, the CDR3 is TGTGCCAGCAGCTTAGCGCAGCCGGGGGGGTCCTACAATGAGCAGTTCTTC. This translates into CASSLAQPGGSYNEQFF.

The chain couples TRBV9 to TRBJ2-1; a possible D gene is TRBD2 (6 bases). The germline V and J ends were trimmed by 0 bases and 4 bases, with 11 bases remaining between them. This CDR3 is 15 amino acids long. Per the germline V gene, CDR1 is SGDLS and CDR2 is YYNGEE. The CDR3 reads CASSVVPGVYNEQFF. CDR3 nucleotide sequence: TGTGCCAGCAGCGTAGTTCCGGGGGTGTACAATGAGCAGTTCTTC.

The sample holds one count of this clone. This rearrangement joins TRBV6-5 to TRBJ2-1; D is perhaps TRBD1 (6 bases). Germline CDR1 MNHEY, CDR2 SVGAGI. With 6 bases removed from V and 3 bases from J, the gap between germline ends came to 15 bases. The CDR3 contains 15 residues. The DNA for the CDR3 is TGTGCCAGCAGCCTAGGGGCAGGGGACTACAATGAGCAGTTCTTC. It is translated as CASSLGAGDYNEQFF.

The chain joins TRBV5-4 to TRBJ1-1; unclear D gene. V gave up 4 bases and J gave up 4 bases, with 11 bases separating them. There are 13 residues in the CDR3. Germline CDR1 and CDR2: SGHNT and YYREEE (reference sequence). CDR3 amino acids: CASSGGISTEAFF. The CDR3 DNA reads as TGTGCCAGCAGCGGAGGGATCTCCACTGAAGCTTTCTTT.

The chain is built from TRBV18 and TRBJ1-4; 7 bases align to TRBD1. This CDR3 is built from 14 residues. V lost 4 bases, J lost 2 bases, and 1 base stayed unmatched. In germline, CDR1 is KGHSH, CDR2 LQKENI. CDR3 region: CASSLQGTNEKLFF. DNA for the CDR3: TGTGCCAGCTCACTACAGGGGACTAATGAAAAACTGTTTTTT.